This T cell receptor beta chain was recorded in a study of T cell clonality in common variable immunodeficiency (dated by TCRdb to between 2014 and 2017). The research as a whole found: Reportedly, TCRbeta sequences from CVID had fewer deletions and N-nucleotide insertions, and highly modified clones with 13 or more V deletions were absent from CVID. Healthy controls shared more TCRbeta clones with each other than CVID subjects shared among themselves (p < 0.0001). Although equal DNA input was used, an average of approximately 82,000 unique sequences per sample was obtained for controls, compared with around 30,000 for CVID samples. Correlations of repertoire features with clinical complications were constrained by heterogeneity among patients within the CVID cohort. TCRbeta clonality was higher in CVID subjects than in healthy controls (t-test p = 0.018), and the increase was most characteristic of about a third of subjects. According to the authors, finding the cause of the higher clonality in CVID would require sequencing the repertoires of T cell subpopulations.

Sequences SGHRS (CDR1) and YFSETQ (CDR2) are obtained from the germline V gene. Relative to germline, V is missing 4 bases and J is missing 1 base, with 3 bases of the junction outside any gene match. The CDR3 numbers 15 residues from cysteine through phenylalanine. Only the CDR3 bases that were read are kept: 36 of them, in frame from base 1. Both CVID patients and healthy controls were predominantly of Caucasian heritage. Heparinized peripheral whole blood samples of about 4.5 to 9 ml were obtained from each donor. TCRbeta CDR3 repertoires were sequenced from genomic DNA of adults with common variable immune deficiency (CVID) and healthy adult controls. A total of some 22 healthy adult volunteers (around 12 female and 10 male; age range roughly 23 to 75 years, mean age about 32) were included in the control group. Diluted blood was subjected to density centrifugation over Hypaque 1077 or Ficoll-Paque for isolation of peripheral blood mononuclear cells. Genomic DNA was extracted from unsorted mononuclear cells by Qiagen column purification or by a centrifugation-based method.

For sequencing input, CVID and control samples contributed equivalent amounts of genomic DNA. For every sample, a 60 bp segment covering the rearranged TCRbeta CDR3 region was amplified and then sequenced. TCRbeta amplification used the immunoSEQ assay, a bias-corrected multiplex PCR with high-throughput sequencing. From the authors' description of their analysis: Each unique nucleotide sequence was treated as a clone and annotated with V, D and J genes, copy number and frequency. Sequences were labeled productive if in frame, and non-productive if out of frame or containing stop codons. As previously described, clonality was computed from Shannon's entropy. The predicted amino acid sequences of productive clones were used to derive the mean CDR3 Kyte-Doolittle hydropathy. Using the R hclust function, scaled V gene usage was clustered hierarchically with Manhattan distance and complete linkage. Sharing of clones by CDR3 amino acid sequence was evaluated through resampling of 12 repertoires per group over 100 rounds. The repertoires were searched for some 70 published EBV-specific TCRbeta sequences and some 250 published CMV-specific TCRbeta sequences. A couple of CVID samples yielding fewer than 10,000 sequences were excluded from analysis, leaving approximately 40 CVID repertoires. TCRdb stores this immuneACCESS table with in-frame sequences only. Part of the clones is absent; in the studies checked, under half of the shortfall reflects unresolved V genes, and no reason is known for the rest. V and J calls plus clone size are reproduced from that table; the DNA served to infer D and trimming. This sample holds 30,000 to 40,000 clones in total, without any singletons. 3% to 4.5% of the sample is held by the ten biggest clonotypes.

This clone was detected many times. Its antigen is unknown. The sequenced fragment ends 3 residues before the CDR3 boundary, so the rest is inferred from the germline J gene. The V and J genes are TRBV5-1 and TRBJ2-3; 10 of the junction bases match TRBD1. The sequenced sample consisted of peripheral blood mononuclear cells. This sequence was found in a person between 18 and 75 years old in good health. Partial CDR3 DNA: TGCGCCAGCAGCCAAGGACAGGGGGGCACAGATACG. This sequence encodes CASSQGQGGTDT. From start to end, the CDR3 is CASSQGQGGTDTQYF.